The 12 T cell receptor beta chains in this list originate from one sample, sequenced in a study of CD8 T cells in Susac syndrome. Reverse transcription of about 0.5 to 1 ug RNA was performed with random hexamers. TCRdb re-called the immunoSEQ multiplex PCR reads with MiXCR, one entry per CDR3 protein. The table records about 300,000 distinct CDR3 sequences, roughly 85% of them present only once. The sequencing input was CD8+ T cells from PBMCs. These receptors all come from a human donor with multiple sclerosis.

The chain links TRBV27 to TRBJ2-7, with TRBD2 matching 7 bases. Germline V gene lookup returns CDR1 MNHEY and CDR2 SMNVEV (reference sequence). The V and J ends lost 3 bases and 3 bases, in that order; junction bases with no gene match: 5. The CDR3 extends over 14 amino acids. CDR3 coding DNA: TGTGCCAGCAGTTTGTTGGGGACTAACTACGAGCAGTACTTC. Encoded protein: CASSLLGTNYEQYF.

The chain couples TRBV6-2 or TRBV6-3 to TRBJ1-5; TRBD1 is a possible D gene (5 bases). With 8 bases removed from V and 5 bases from J, the gap between germline ends came to 16 bases. CDR1 and CDR2 from the germline V gene are MNHEY and SVGEGT. CDR3 length: 14 amino acids. CDR3 sequence: CASRGPWAYQPQHF. DNA for the CDR3: TGTGCCAGCCGGGGACCGTGGGCCTATCAGCCCCAGCATTTT.

V is TRBV20-1 and J is TRBJ1-2; perhaps TRBD1 as D (5 bases). Per germline, CDR1 DFQATT and CDR2 SNEGSKA (reference sequence). The ends were cut back, 5 bases at V and 3 bases at J, with 10 bases in the middle. CDR3 length equals 12 residues. Here the CDR3 DNA reads TGCAGTGCTTTAGACAGAGACTATGGCTACACCTTC. Its protein is CSALDRDYGYTF.

The chain recombines TRBV19 with TRBJ2-7; 8 positions agree with TRBD1. This CDR3 region has 13 residues. The V gene's germline CDR1 is LNHDA and CDR2 SQIVND (reference sequence). The V gene end was trimmed by 2 bases and the J gene end by 5 bases; junction bases not matched to a gene: 2. The chain's CDR3 is CASSISGGNEQYF. The CDR3 DNA reads as TGTGCCAGTAGTATATCAGGGGGCAACGAGCAGTACTTC.

The J gene is TRBJ2-1, the V gene TRBV11-2, with 9 bases lining up with TRBD1. The V and J ends lost 6 bases and 4 bases, in that order; junction bases with no gene match: 10. Germline CDR1 is SGHAT and CDR2 is FQNNGV. This CDR3 is built from 16 residues. CDR3 nucleotides: TGTGCCAGCAGGACGGACAGGGGCCTTTCTTACAATGAGCAGTTCTTC. It is translated as CASRTDRGLSYNEQFF.

This clonotype came up a few times. CDR3 sequence reads: CASSWGPTREKLFF. The CDR3 DNA sequence: TGCGCCAGCAGCTGGGGACCCACCCGGGAAAAACTGTTTTTT. V gene TRBV5-1 combines with J gene TRBJ1-4, with a tentative D call TRBD1 (5 bases). The CDR3 is 14 residues long. The germline V gene has CDR1 SGHRS and CDR2 YFSETQ. V shed 3 bases and J shed 8 bases, with 14 bases lying between them.

This sequence joins TRBV28 and TRBJ2-2; 8 bases are a match to TRBD1. V dropped 6 bases and J dropped 4; count of bases not matched to a gene: 7. CDR3 length equals 15 residues. The V gene's germline CDR1 is MDHEN and CDR2 SYDVKM. CDR3 residues: CASRGGTGLTGELFF. The CDR3 DNA sequence: TGTGCCAGCAGAGGGGGGACAGGTCTCACCGGGGAGCTGTTTTTT.

The chain uses TRBV5-1 and TRBJ1-1; D is ambiguous. Trimming cost V 4 bases and J 1 base, with 11 bases left between them. This CDR3 region has 14 residues. Germline assignment: CDR1 SGHRS and CDR2 YFSETQ. CDR3 loop: CASSPLLPNTEAFF. CDR3 in DNA: TGCGCCAGCAGCCCCCTCCTCCCGAACACTGAAGCTTTCTTT.

This clonotype showed up just a few times. The chain carries TRBV14 and TRBJ2-7, with D perhaps matching TRBD2 (6 bases). Trimming removed 3 bases from V and 3 bases from J, with 15 bases in between. The CDR3 has 15 residues. Germline CDR1 reads SGHDN; CDR2 reads FVKESK. Here the CDR3 DNA reads TGTGCCAGCAGCCAGACCCAGATGGAGGGCTACGAGCAGTACTTC. It is translated as CASSQTQMEGYEQYF.

The chain links TRBV7-9 to TRBJ2-5; D remains unclear. This CDR3 is 15 amino acids long. Germline loops: CDR1 SEHNR, CDR2 FQNEAQ (reference sequence). V lost 5 bases, J lost 3 bases, and 16 bases lay in between. Written as DNA, the CDR3 is TGTGCCAGCAGCGCTTCTATACAGTATGAAGAGACCCAGTACTTC. Amino acid sequence: CASSASIQYEETQYF.

The genes are TRBV20-1 and TRBJ2-1; 8 nucleotides line up with TRBD2. This CDR3 comprises 16 residues. Germline V gene sequence: CDR1 DFQATT, CDR2 SNEGSKA (reference sequence). The J segment lost 6 bases and the V segment lost 5 bases, leaving 15 bases of the junction unmatched. CDR3 sequence (DNA): TGCAGTGCTTATATGGTGTTCGAGCGGGAGTCCAATGAGCAGTTCTTC. This sequence encodes CSAYMVFERESNEQFF.

The chain couples TRBV30 to TRBJ2-7, with D unresolved. V lost 1 base, J lost 3 bases, and 16 bases lay in between. The CDR3 runs 15 residues. Looked up from germline, CDR1 is GTSNPN and CDR2 is SVGIG (reference sequence). CDR3 loop: CAWSGRHLLRYEQYF. In DNA form, the CDR3 reads TGTGCCTGGAGTGGCCGACACCTCCTACGCTACGAGCAGTACTTC.